This is a list of T cell receptor beta chains from one sample in a study of patients and donors after allogeneic stem cell transplantation. TCRdb reprocessed the RT-PCR reads with MiXCR, giving one entry per CDR3 protein. Seen here are roughly 40,000 distinct CDR3 sequences, roughly 30% observed once, and the top ten hold 72%. Sequenced sample: blood, either unsorted or a sorted T cell fraction (not recorded which). All receptors derive from a human donor who was either an allogeneic HSCT recipient or a stem cell or donor lymphocyte infusion donor (not recorded which). It is not recorded whose cells these are; they may come from a transplant donor. CDR3s include the opening cysteine and the closing phenylalanine or tryptophan. D genes are given only for firm matches. Only some rows state a clone size, as once, few, many or a class for expanded clones.

clone_size: few; d_call: -; j_call: TRBJ2-1; v_call: TRBV4-3; cdr3_aa: CASSQEAPRSGWVNEQFF; cdr3_nt: TGCGCCAGCAGCCAAGAAGCCCCAAGGAGCGGGTGGGTGAATGAGCAGTTCTTC
clone_size: -; d_call: -; j_call: TRBJ2-2; v_call: TRBV29-1; cdr3_aa: CSVGMAYTGELFF; cdr3_nt: TGCAGCGTTGGGATGGCGTACACCGGGGAGCTGTTTTTT
clone_size: many; d_call: -; j_call: TRBJ1-5; v_call: TRBV7-8; cdr3_aa: CASSLGTLPRRSNQPQHF; cdr3_nt: TGTGCCAGCAGCTTAGGCACCCTTCCGAGGAGGAGCAATCAGCCCCAGCATTTT
clone_size: -; d_call: -; j_call: TRBJ2-1; v_call: TRBV4-3; cdr3_aa: CASSQVYREWGDEQFF; cdr3_nt: TGCGCCAGCAGCCAAGTTTATAGAGAATGGGGGGATGAGCAGTTCTTC
clone_size: -; d_call: -; j_call: TRBJ2-2; v_call: TRBV4-3; cdr3_aa: CASSQGRPSRGPGELFF; cdr3_nt: TGCGCCAGCAGCCAAGGACGGCCTTCAAGGGGACCCGGGGAGCTGTTTTTT
clone_size: -; d_call: TRBD2; j_call: TRBJ2-7; v_call: TRBV20-1; cdr3_aa: CSGLARSYEQYF; cdr3_nt: TGCAGCGGACTAGCGCGCTCCTACGAGCAGTACTTC
clone_size: few; d_call: -; j_call: TRBJ1-5; v_call: TRBV5-6; cdr3_aa: CASSLSGSEQPQHF; cdr3_nt: TGTGCCAGCAGCTTATCGGGATCTGAACAGCCCCAGCATTTT
clone_size: -; d_call: -; j_call: TRBJ2-5; v_call: TRBV12-3/TRBV12-4; cdr3_aa: CASSLLDIRETQYF; cdr3_nt: TGTGCCAGCAGTTTATTGGACATACGGGAGACCCAGTACTTC
clone_size: -; d_call: -; j_call: TRBJ2-7; v_call: TRBV9; cdr3_aa: CASSVALQGEQYF; cdr3_nt: TGTGCCAGCAGCGTAGCTCTGCAGGGCGAGCAGTACTTC
clone_size: -; d_call: -; j_call: TRBJ1-3; v_call: TRBV6-1; cdr3_aa: CASSATKQGSGNTIYF; cdr3_nt: TGTGCCAGCAGTGCGACCAAACAGGGCTCTGGAAACACCATATATTTT
clone_size: few; d_call: -; j_call: TRBJ1-4; v_call: TRBV6-5; cdr3_aa: CASSYQGTNEKLFF; cdr3_nt: TGTGCCAGCAGCTATCAGGGAACTAATGAAAAACTGTTTTTT
clone_size: -; d_call: TRBD2; j_call: TRBJ2-1; v_call: TRBV10-3; cdr3_aa: CAIREAGGLHNEQFF; cdr3_nt: TGTGCCATCAGAGAAGCGGGAGGTTTGCACAATGAGCAGTTCTTC
clone_size: few; d_call: -; j_call: TRBJ1-6; v_call: TRBV10-3; cdr3_aa: CAIRNLGGSPLHF; cdr3_nt: TGTGCCATCAGAAACTTAGGGGGGTCACCCCTCCACTTT
clone_size: -; d_call: -; j_call: TRBJ2-7; v_call: TRBV6-5; cdr3_aa: CASSYSGAEQREQYF; cdr3_nt: TGTGCCAGCAGTTACTCCGGAGCGGAGCAGAGGGAGCAGTACTTC
clone_size: -; d_call: -; j_call: TRBJ2-7; v_call: TRBV6-5; cdr3_aa: CASSDLRRGAEEQYF; cdr3_nt: TGTGCCAGCAGTGACCTCCGCCGGGGGGCCGAGGAGCAGTACTTC
clone_size: -; d_call: -; j_call: TRBJ1-5; v_call: TRBV20-1; cdr3_aa: CSAREGFTAQHF; cdr3_nt: TGCAGTGCTAGAGAGGGATTCACGGCACAGCATTTT
clone_size: -; d_call: TRBD1; j_call: TRBJ1-1; v_call: TRBV20-1; cdr3_aa: CSARPGQASEAFF; cdr3_nt: TGCAGTGCTCGACCGGGACAGGCCTCTGAAGCTTTCTTT
clone_size: many; d_call: TRBD1; j_call: TRBJ1-4; v_call: TRBV20-1; cdr3_aa: CSASEGARDEKLFF; cdr3_nt: TGCAGTGCTAGCGAGGGGGCACGGGATGAAAAACTGTTTTTT
clone_size: -; d_call: -; j_call: TRBJ2-5; v_call: TRBV18; cdr3_aa: CASSPPAYQETQYF; cdr3_nt: TGTGCCAGCTCACCACCGGCGTACCAAGAGACCCAGTACTTC
clone_size: -; d_call: -; j_call: TRBJ2-5; v_call: TRBV27; cdr3_aa: CASSLEGTQYF; cdr3_nt: TGTGCCAGCAGTTTAGAGGGCACCCAGTACTTC
clone_size: many; d_call: -; j_call: TRBJ1-1; v_call: TRBV6-6; cdr3_aa: CASSNGQGFTEAFF; cdr3_nt: TGTGCCAGCAGTAACGGGCAGGGATTCACTGAAGCTTTCTTT
clone_size: few; d_call: -; j_call: TRBJ1-4; v_call: TRBV4-3; cdr3_aa: CASSQEVQTGEKLFF; cdr3_nt: TGCGCCAGCAGCCAAGAGGTCCAAACAGGGGAAAAACTGTTTTTT
clone_size: few; d_call: TRBD1; j_call: TRBJ1-5; v_call: TRBV19; cdr3_aa: CAIGTDRNQPQHF; cdr3_nt: TGTGCCATTGGGACAGATCGCAATCAGCCCCAGCATTTT